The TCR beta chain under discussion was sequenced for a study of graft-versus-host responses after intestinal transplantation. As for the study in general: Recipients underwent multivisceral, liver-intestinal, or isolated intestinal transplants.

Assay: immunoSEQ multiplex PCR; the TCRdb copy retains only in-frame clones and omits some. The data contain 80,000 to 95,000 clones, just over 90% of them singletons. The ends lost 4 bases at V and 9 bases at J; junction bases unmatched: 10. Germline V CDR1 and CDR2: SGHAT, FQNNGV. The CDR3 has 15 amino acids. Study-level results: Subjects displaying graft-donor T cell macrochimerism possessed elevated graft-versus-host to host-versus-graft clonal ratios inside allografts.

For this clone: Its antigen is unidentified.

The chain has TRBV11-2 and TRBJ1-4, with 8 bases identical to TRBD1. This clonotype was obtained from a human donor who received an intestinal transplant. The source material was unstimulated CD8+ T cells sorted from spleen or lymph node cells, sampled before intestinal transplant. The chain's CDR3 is CASSSVRDRYQKLFF. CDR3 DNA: TGTGCCAGCAGCTCCGTCCGGGACAGGTACCAAAAACTGTTTTTT.